This T cell receptor beta chain was observed in a study of blood T cell repertoires in COVID-19. Authors' data handling: Amplification with reference gene primers provided the estimates of nucleated cell counts. Using immunoSEQ multiplex PCR, the repertoire was profiled, and TCRdb retains in-frame clones only, with some absent. The V and J calls and the clone size are those of that table, but D and trimming were determined from the DNA. The sample has 200,000 to 300,000 clones, around 89% seen once. Germline loops: CDR1 MNHEY, CDR2 SVGEGT. The CDR3 contains 14 residues. V was cut by 5 bases and J by 4 bases, with 14 bases left in between.

This clonotype was obtained from a woman aged 25-40 years who had recovered from COVID-19. V usage is TRBV6-2 or TRBV6-3 and J usage is TRBJ2-5; maybe TRBD2 (6 bases). Sample: PBMCs or T cells enriched from blood (not recorded which). The CDR3 spells CASSNGRGGETQYF. As DNA, the CDR3 is TGTGCCAGCAGTAACGGGCGGGGCGGAGAGACCCAGTACTTC.